This is a list of T cell receptor beta chains from one sample in a study of shared clonotypes between healthy human individuals. The protocol was immunoSEQ multiplex PCR, while the TCRdb copy is restricted to in-frame clones and leaves out a portion. This sample has around 1.1 million clones; 78% occur once, and the top ten carry 0.55% to 0.7%. The specimen sequenced was memory CD4+ T cells from PBMCs. These TCRs come from a man younger than 35 in good health. Some clones in this sample may be carry-over from other donors' samples. Both conserved end residues are part of each CDR3. The D gene is left open where the match is weak. Rows give clone size only sometimes, using once, few, many, or a class for an expanded clone.

TRBV7-2	TRBJ2-7	.	.	CASSFRSGSYEQYF	TGTGCCAGCAGCTTCAGGTCCGGCTCCTACGAGCAGTACTTC
TRBV7-8	TRBJ2-7	.	.	CASSLAQSGGYEQYF	TGTGCCAGCAGCTTAGCGCAGTCTGGGGGTTACGAGCAGTACTTC
TRBV11-2	TRBJ1-2	.	.	CASSLDRNYGYTF	TGTGCCAGCAGCTTAGATCGCAACTATGGCTACACCTTC
TRBV2	TRBJ1-2	TRBD1	.	CASSEGTGGVLDGYTF	TGTGCCAGCAGTGAAGGGACAGGGGGCGTCTTAGACGGCTACACCTTC
TRBV4-1	TRBJ1-5	.	.	CASSQGRGNQPQHF	TGCGCCAGCAGCCAGGGGAGGGGCAATCAGCCCCAGCATTTT
TRBV6-1	TRBJ1-2	.	.	CASPTPRRADYGYTF	TGTGCCAGCCCAACCCCACGCAGGGCGGACTATGGCTACACCTTC
TRBV7-2	TRBJ2-7	TRBD2	many	CASSPGLAGVGEQYF	TGTGCCAGCAGCCCGGGACTAGCGGGGGTTGGGGAGCAGTACTTC
TRBV28	TRBJ1-2	.	few	CASSRPAGNGYTF	TGTGCCAGCAGCCGACCCGCTGGTAATGGCTACACCTTC
TRBV28	TRBJ1-2	.	.	CASSEVWQGNYGYTF	TGTGCCAGCAGCGAGGTTTGGCAGGGTAACTATGGCTACACCTTC
TRBV7-2	TRBJ2-7	.	.	CASSLNFGEQYF	TGTGCCAGCAGCCTTAATTTTGGCGAGCAGTACTTC
TRBV7-3	TRBJ2-5	.	.	CASSGTRQETQYF	TGTGCCAGCAGCGGGACACGACAAGAGACCCAGTACTTC
TRBV27	TRBJ1-2	.	.	CASRSPGGSFYGYTF	TGTGCCAGCAGATCCCCGGGGGGCAGCTTCTATGGCTACACCTTC
TRBV7-6	TRBJ2-1	.	once	CASSSGPYSYNEQFF	TGTGCCAGCAGCAGCGGCCCCTACTCCTACAATGAGCAGTTCTTC
TRBV11-2	TRBJ2-7	.	.	CASSLAGVSYEQYF	TGTGCCAGCAGCTTAGCGGGGGTAAGCTACGAGCAGTACTTC
TRBV4-1	TRBJ1-1	.	.	CASSQVPGDTEAFF	TGCGCCAGCAGCCAAGTTCCAGGGGACACTGAAGCTTTCTTT
TRBV4-2	TRBJ2-2	TRBD2	once	CASSQGQREGTGELFF	TGTGCCAGCAGCCAAGGACAGCGGGAGGGGACCGGGGAGCTGTTTTTT
TRBV11-2	TRBJ2-5	.	.	CASSLGVFKETQYF	TGTGCCAGCAGCTTAGGAGTATTCAAAGAGACCCAGTACTTC
TRBV9	TRBJ1-5	.	.	CASSVTGYSNQPQHF	TGTGCCAGCAGCGTAACAGGGTACAGCAATCAGCCCCAGCATTTT
TRBV30	TRBJ2-7	TRBD1	few	CAWLKPGQGSFRQYF	TGTGCCTGGCTAAAACCGGGACAGGGCTCGTTCCGGCAGTACTTC
TRBV27	TRBJ1-5	.	.	CASSAGLSGNQPQHF	TGTGCCAGCAGTGCAGGGTTGAGCGGCAATCAGCCCCAGCATTTT